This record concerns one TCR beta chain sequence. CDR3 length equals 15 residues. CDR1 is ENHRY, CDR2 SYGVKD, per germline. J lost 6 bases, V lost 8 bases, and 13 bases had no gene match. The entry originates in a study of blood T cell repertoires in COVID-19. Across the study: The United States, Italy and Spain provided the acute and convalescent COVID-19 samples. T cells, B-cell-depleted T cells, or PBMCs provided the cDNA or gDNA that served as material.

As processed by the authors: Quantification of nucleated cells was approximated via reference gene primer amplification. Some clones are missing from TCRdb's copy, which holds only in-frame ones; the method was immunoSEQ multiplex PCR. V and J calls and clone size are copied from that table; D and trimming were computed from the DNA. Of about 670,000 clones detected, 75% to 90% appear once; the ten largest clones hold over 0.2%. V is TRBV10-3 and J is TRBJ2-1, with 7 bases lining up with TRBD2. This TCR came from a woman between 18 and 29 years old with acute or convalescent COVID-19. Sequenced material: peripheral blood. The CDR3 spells CAISISASGSNEQFF. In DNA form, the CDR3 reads TGTGCCATCTCAATCTCGGCTAGCGGAAGCAATGAGCAGTTCTTC.